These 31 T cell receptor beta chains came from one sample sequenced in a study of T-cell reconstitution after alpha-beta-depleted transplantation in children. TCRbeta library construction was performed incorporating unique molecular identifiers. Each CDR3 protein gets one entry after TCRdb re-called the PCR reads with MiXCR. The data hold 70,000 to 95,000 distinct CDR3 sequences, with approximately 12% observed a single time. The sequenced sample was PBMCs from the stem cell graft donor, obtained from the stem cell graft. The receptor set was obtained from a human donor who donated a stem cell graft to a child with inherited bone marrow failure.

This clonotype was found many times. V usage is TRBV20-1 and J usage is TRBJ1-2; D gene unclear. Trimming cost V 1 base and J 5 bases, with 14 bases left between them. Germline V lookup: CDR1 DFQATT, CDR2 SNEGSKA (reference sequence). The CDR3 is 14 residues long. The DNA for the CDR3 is TGCAGTGCTAGAGGTAACGAGGCATCGTATGGCTACACCTTC. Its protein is CSARGNEASYGYTF.

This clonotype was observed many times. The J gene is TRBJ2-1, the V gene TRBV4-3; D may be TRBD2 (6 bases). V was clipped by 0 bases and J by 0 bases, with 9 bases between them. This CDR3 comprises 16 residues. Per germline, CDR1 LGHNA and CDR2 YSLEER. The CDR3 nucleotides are TGCGCCAGCAGCCAAGAAGCGACTAGCTCCTACAATGAGCAGTTCTTC. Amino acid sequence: CASSQEATSSYNEQFF.

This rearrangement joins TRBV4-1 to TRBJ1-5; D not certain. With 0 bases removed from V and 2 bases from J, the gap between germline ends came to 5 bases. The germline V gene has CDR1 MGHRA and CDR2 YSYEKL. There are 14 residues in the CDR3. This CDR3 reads CASSQDRGNQPQHF. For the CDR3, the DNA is TGCGCCAGCAGCCAAGATCGGGGCAATCAGCCCCAGCATTTT.

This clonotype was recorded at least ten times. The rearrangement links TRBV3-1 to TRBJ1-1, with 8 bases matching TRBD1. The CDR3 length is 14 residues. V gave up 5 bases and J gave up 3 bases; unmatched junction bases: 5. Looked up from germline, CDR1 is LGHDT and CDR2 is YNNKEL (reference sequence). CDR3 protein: CASSKQGDHTEAFF. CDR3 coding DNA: TGTGCCAGCAGCAAACAGGGGGATCACACTGAAGCTTTCTTT.

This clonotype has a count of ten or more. DNA for the CDR3: TGTGCCAGCAGTTACGATTCAGGCGTGGGGACTGAAGCTTTCTTT. It translates to CASSYDSGVGTEAFF. V gene TRBV6-5 combines with J gene TRBJ1-1; D unclear. The germline V gene encodes CDR1 MNHEY and CDR2 SVGAGI. CDR3 length: 15 residues. The V end was cut by 2 bases, the J end by 5 bases, with 15 bases between.

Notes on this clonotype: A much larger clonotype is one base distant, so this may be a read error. CDR3 residues: CASSHCRDRGFEQYF. Here the CDR3 DNA reads TGCGCCAGCAGTCACTGCCGGGACAGGGGTTTCGAGCAGTACTTC. The rearrangement links TRBV23-1 to TRBJ2-7; 10 bases line up with TRBD1. TRBV23-1 is an ORF, and what it does is uncertain. After removal of 3 bases from V and 6 bases from J, the junction contained 8 bases not matched to a gene. This CDR3 spans 15 amino acids.

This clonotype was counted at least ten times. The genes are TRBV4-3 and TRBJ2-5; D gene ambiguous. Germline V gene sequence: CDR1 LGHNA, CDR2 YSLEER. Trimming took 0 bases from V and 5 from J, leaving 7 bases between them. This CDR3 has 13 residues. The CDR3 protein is CASSQDLEETQYF. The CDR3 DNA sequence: TGCGCCAGCAGCCAAGATCTTGAGGAGACCCAGTACTTC.

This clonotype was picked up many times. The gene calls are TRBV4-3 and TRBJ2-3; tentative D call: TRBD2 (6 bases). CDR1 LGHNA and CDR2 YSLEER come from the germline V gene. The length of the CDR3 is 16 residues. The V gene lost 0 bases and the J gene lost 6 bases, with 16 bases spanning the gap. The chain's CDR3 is CASSQDGSGSSDTQYF. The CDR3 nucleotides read TGCGCCAGCAGCCAAGATGGATCCGGGAGTAGCGATACGCAGTATTTT.

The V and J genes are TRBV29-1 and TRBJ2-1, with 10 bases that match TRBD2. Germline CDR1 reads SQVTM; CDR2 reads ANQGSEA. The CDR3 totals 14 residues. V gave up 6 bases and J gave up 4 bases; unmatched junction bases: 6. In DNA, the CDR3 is TGCAGCGTCCGACTAGCGGGTAATTACAATGAGCAGTTCTTC. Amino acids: CSVRLAGNYNEQFF.

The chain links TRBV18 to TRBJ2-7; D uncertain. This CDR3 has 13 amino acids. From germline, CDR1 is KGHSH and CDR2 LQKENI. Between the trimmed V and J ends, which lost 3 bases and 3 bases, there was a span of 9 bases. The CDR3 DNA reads TGTGCCAGCTCACCGGAGATACACTACGAGCAGTACTTC. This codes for CASSPEIHYEQYF.

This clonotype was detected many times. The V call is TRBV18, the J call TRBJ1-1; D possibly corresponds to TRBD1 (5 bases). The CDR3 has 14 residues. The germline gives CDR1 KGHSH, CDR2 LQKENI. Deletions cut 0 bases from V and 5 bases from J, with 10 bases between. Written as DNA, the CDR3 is TGTGCCAGCTCACCACCTTTAAGGGGAACTGAAGCTTTCTTT. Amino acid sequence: CASSPPLRGTEAFF. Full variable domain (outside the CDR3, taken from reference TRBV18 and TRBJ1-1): NAGVMQNPRHLVRRRGQEARLRCSPMKGHSHVYWYRQLPEEGLKFMVYLQKENIIDESGMPKERFSAEFPKEGPSILRIQQVVRGDSAAYFCASSPPLRGTEAFFGQGTRLTVV.

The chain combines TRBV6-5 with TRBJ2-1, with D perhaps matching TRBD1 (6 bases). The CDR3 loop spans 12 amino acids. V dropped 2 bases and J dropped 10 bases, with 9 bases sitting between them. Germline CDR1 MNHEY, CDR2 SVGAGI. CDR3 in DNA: TGTGCCAGCAGTTACGGGGGCCGGGAGCAGTTCTTC. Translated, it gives CASSYGGREQFF.

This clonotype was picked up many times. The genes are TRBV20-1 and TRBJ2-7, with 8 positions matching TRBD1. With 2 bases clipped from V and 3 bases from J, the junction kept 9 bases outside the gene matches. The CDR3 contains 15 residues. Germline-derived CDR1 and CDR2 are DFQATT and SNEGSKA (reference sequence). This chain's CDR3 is CSARNPGTGLYEQYF. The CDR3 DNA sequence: TGCAGTGCTAGAAACCCCGGGACAGGACTCTACGAGCAGTACTTC.

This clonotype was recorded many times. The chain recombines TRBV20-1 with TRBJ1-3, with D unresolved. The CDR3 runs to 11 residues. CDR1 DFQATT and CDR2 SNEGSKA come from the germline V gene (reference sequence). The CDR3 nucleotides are TGCAGCGCGCTCTCTGGAAACACCATATATTTT. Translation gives CSALSGNTIYF.

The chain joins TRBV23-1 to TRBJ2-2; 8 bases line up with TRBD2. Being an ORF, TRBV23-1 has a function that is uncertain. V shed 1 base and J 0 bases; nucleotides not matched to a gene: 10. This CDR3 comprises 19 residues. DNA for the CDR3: TGCGCCAGCAGTCAATTGGGTATAGCGGGACCATCGAACACCGGGGAGCTGTTTTTT. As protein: CASSQLGIAGPSNTGELFF.

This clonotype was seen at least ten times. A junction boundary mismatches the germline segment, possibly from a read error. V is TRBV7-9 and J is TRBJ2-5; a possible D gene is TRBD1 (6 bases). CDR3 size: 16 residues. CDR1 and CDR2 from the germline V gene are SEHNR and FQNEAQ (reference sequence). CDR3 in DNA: TGTGCCAGCATCTTAGCGTCCGGGTCCCTCAGGGGGACCCAGTACTTC. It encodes CASILASGSLRGTQYF.

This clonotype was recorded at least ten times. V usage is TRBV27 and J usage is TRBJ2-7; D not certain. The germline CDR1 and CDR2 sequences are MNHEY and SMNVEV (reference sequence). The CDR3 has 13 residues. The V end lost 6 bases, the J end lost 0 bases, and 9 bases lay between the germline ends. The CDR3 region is CASSFKASYEQYF. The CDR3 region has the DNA TGTGCCAGCAGCTTTAAAGCCTCCTACGAGCAGTACTTC.

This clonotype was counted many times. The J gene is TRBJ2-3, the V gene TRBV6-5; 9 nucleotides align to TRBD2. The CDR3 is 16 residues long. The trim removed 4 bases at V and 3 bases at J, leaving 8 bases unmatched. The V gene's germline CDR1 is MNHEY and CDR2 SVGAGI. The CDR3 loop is CASSWYSGGITDTQYF. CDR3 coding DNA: TGTGCCAGCAGTTGGTATAGCGGGGGTATTACAGATACGCAGTATTTT.

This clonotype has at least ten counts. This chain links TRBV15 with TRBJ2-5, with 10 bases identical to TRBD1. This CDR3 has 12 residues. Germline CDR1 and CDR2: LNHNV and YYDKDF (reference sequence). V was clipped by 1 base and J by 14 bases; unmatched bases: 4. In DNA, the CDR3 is TGTGCCACCAGCAGAGGGGGACAGGGGTACTACTTC. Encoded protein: CATSRGGQGYYF.

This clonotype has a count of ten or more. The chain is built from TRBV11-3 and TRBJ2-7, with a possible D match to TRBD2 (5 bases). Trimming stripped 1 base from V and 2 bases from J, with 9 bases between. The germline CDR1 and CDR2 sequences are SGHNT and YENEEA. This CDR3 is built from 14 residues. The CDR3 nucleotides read TGTGCCAGCAGCTTAGGGCGGGTACCCTACGAGCAGTACTTC. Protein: CASSLGRVPYEQYF.

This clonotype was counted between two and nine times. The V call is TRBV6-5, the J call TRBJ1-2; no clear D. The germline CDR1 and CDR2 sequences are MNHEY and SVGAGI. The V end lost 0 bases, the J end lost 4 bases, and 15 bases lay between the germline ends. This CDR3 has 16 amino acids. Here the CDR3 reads CASSYSGESPFYGYTF. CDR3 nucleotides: TGTGCCAGCAGTTACTCGGGAGAATCCCCATTCTATGGCTACACCTTC.

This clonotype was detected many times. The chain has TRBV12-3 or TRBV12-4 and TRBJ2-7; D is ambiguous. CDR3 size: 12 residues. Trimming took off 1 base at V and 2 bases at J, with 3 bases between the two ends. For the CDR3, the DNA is TGTGCCAGCAGTTTAGAAACCTACGAGCAGTACTTC. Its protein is CASSLETYEQYF.

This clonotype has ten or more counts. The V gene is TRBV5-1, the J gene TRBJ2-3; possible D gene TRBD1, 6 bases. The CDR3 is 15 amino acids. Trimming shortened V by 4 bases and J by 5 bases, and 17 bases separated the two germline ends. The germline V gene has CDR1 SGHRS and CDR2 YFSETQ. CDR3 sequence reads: CASSQSGTMVDTQYF. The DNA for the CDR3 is TGCGCCAGCAGCCAGTCAGGGACAATGGTAGATACGCAGTATTTT.

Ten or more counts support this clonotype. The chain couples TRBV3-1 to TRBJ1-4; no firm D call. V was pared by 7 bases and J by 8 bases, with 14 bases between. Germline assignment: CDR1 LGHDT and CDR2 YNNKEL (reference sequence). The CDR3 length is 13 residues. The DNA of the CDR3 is TGTGCCAGCATTTCTAGTACGGACGAAAAACTGTTTTTT. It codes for CASISSTDEKLFF.

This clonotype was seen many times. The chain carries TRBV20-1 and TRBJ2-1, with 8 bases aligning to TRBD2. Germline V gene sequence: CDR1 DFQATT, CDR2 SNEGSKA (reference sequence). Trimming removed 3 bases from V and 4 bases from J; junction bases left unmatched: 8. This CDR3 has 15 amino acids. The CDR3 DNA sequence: TGCAGTGCTAGTTGGGCGGGAGGACCATACAATGAGCAGTTCTTC. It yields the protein CSASWAGGPYNEQFF.

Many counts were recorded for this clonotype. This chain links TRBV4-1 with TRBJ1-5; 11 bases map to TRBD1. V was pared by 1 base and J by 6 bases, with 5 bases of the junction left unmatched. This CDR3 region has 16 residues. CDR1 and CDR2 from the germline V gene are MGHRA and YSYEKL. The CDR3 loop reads CASSQGWTGGVQPQHF. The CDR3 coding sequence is TGCGCCAGCAGCCAAGGGTGGACAGGGGGCGTTCAGCCCCAGCATTTT.

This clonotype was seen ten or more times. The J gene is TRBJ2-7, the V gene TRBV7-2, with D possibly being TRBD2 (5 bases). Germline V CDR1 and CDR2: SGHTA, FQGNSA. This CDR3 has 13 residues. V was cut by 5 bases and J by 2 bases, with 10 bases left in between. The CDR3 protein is CASSPLVTYEQYF. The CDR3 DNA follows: TGTGCCAGCAGCCCACTAGTTACCTACGAGCAGTACTTC.

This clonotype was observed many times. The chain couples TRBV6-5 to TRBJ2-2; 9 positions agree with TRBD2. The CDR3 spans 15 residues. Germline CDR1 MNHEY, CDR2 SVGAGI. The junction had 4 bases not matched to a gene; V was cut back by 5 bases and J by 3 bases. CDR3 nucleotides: TGTGCCAGCAGTCGGGGACTAGCAGACACCGGGGAGCTGTTTTTT. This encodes CASSRGLADTGELFF.

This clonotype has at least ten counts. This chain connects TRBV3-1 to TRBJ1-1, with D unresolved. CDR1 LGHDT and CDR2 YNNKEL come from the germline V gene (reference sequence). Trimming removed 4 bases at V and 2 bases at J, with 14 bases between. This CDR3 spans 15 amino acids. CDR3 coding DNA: TGTGCCAGCAGCCCGGCCGGGCGGATCAACACTGAAGCTTTCTTT. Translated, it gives CASSPAGRINTEAFF.

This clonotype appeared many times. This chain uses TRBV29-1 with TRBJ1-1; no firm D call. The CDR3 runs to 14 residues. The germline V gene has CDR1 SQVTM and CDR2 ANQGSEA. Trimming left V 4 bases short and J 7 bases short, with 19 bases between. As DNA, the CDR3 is TGCAGCGTTGCCTTTTCCGGGGAAGTCGTTGAAGCTTTCTTT. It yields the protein CSVAFSGEVVEAFF.

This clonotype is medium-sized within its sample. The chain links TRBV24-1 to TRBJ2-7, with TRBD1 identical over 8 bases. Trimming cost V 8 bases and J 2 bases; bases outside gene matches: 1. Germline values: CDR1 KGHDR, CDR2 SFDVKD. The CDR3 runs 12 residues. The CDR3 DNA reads TGTGCCACCATGGACAGGGCCTACGAGCAGTACTTC. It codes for CATMDRAYEQYF.